These 6 T cell receptor beta chains share one sample of origin, sequenced in a study of T cell repertoires in cytomegalovirus infection. TCRdb re-called the reads through MiXCR, storing one row per CDR3 protein. The data show 450,000 to 600,000 distinct CDR3 sequences, with 33% seen just once and under 20% held by the top ten. These receptors have no known antigen. The sequencing here drew on cultured PBMCs, taken from culture after CMV antigen stimulation. The source is a human donor in good health (CMV status not recorded). Some clones in this sample may be carry-over from other donors' samples.

CDR3 residues: CASSSTHYNEQFF. CDR3 DNA: TGTGCCAGCAGCTCGACACACTACAATGAGCAGTTCTTC. The chain uses TRBV7-3 and TRBJ2-1, with D unclear. This CDR3 is 13 amino acids long. Germline lookup yields CDR1 SGHTA and CDR2 FQGTGA. Between the trimmed V and J ends, which lost 4 bases and 3 bases, there was a span of 7 bases.

This sequence joins TRBV11-2 and TRBJ2-7, with a possible D match to TRBD1 (6 bases). Germline V gives CDR1 SGHAT, CDR2 FQNNGV. Trimming took off 4 bases at V and 6 bases at J, with 19 bases between the two ends. This CDR3 comprises 15 residues. The CDR3 DNA is TGTGCCAGCAGCTCCCAACAACGACAGGTTGTCGAGCAGTACGTC. Its protein is CASSSQQRQVVEQYV.

The chain uses TRBV29-1 and TRBJ2-3; 12 bases agree with TRBD2. Trimming removed 4 bases from V and 5 bases from J; junction bases left unmatched: 7. CDR3 size: 15 residues. Germline V gives CDR1 SQVTM, CDR2 ANQGSEA. The CDR3 loop is CSVVRLAGDLDTQYF. CDR3 DNA sequence: TGCAGCGTTGTAAGACTAGCGGGAGATCTAGATACGCAGTATTTT.

V usage is TRBV20-1 and J usage is TRBJ1-5; no definite D call. Germline values: CDR1 DFQATT, CDR2 SNEGSKA (reference sequence). The CDR3 has 16 residues. V lost 2 bases and J 2 bases, leaving 16 bases between the germline ends. CDR3 DNA sequence: TGCAGTGCTAGACTTAAAGGTGGGCAGGGCAATCAGCCCCAGCATTTT. Translating gives CSARLKGGQGNQPQHF.

The chain has TRBV6-5 and TRBJ1-4; D is unresolved. The CDR3 contains 14 residues. CDR1 is MNHEY, CDR2 SVGAGI, per germline. Trimming cost V 6 bases and J 3 bases, with 11 bases left between them. The CDR3 spells CASRGVASNEKLFF. The DNA for the CDR3 is TGTGCCAGCAGAGGAGTAGCTTCTAATGAAAAACTGTTTTTT.

This chain connects TRBV3-1 to TRBJ2-1; D might be TRBD2 (5 bases). V was cut by 5 bases and J by 1 base, with 15 bases left in between. Germline V lookup: CDR1 LGHDT, CDR2 YNNKEL (reference sequence). The CDR3 runs to 16 residues. The CDR3 DNA is TGTGCCAGCAGCATCCCGGGGTTCCAATCCTACAATGAGCAGTTCTTC. This gives the protein CASSIPGFQSYNEQFF.